The 27 T cell receptor beta chains in this list originate from one sample, sequenced in a study of neoadjuvant anti-PD-1 for oral cavity cancer. Sequencing used immunoSEQ multiplex PCR; TCRdb keeps in-frame clones, though not all of them. The table shows about 15,000 clones, with about 64% occurring only once. The specimen comprised PBMCs, sampled before nivolumab (anti-PD-1) treatment. These receptors were collected from a person between 40 and 85 years old with oral cavity squamous cell carcinoma.

The chain has TRBV9 and TRBJ1-2; no reliable D call. V was trimmed by 4 bases and J by 2 bases, leaving 15 bases between them. The CDR3 runs 15 residues. Germline V gene sequence: CDR1 SGDLS, CDR2 YYNGEE. CDR3 protein: CASSPGGQSNYGYTF. The CDR3 coding sequence is TGTGCCAGCAGCCCCGGAGGGCAGTCCAACTATGGCTACACCTTC.

This clone was counted a few times. This chain links TRBV28 with TRBJ2-2; D is perhaps TRBD1 or TRBD2 (5 bases each). The CDR3 consists of 15 residues. V was pared by 5 bases and J by 4 bases, with 14 bases between. Germline CDR1 reads MDHEN; CDR2 reads SYDVKM. CDR3 residues: CASSMTRDATGELFF. The CDR3, as DNA: TGTGCCAGCAGTATGACCCGGGACGCCACCGGGGAGCTGTTTTTT. Full variable domain (outside the CDR3, taken from reference TRBV28 and TRBJ2-2): DVKVTQSSRYLVKRTGEKVFLECVQDMDHENMFWYRQDPGLGLRLIYFSYDVKMKEKGDIPEGYSVSREKKERFSLILESASTNQTSMYLCASSMTRDATGELFFGEGSRLTVL.

This clone was detected a few times. The CDR3 sequence: CASSEGQGANTGELFF. As DNA, the CDR3 is TGCGCCAGCAGTGAGGGGCAGGGCGCGAACACCGGGGAGCTGTTTTTT. The chain carries TRBV10-2 and TRBJ2-2; a possible D gene is TRBD1 (5 bases). V lost 2 bases and J 0 bases, leaving 10 bases between the germline ends. The CDR3 is 16 residues long. Germline loops: CDR1 WSHSY, CDR2 SAAADI.

This clone was seen only a few times. The gene calls are TRBV25-1 and TRBJ2-5; D is perhaps TRBD1 or TRBD2 (7 bases each). Germline values: CDR1 MGHDK, CDR2 SYGVNS. The CDR3 runs 16 residues. The V end was cut by 4 bases, the J end by 4 bases, with 19 bases between. The CDR3 nucleotides are TGTGCCAGCAGTGCCCGAGGGAGGGGGCGTGGAGAGACCCAGTACTTC. Its protein is CASSARGRGRGETQYF.

This rearrangement joins TRBV19 to TRBJ2-5; TRBD1 is a possible D gene (6 bases). CDR3 size: 13 residues. The V end lost 10 bases, the J end lost 1 base, and 13 bases lay between the germline ends. Per the germline V gene, CDR1 is LNHDA and CDR2 is SQIVND (reference sequence). The CDR3 DNA follows: TGTGCCACTGGCAAGGACAGCCAAGAGACCCAGTACTTC. Translated: CATGKDSQETQYF.

The CDR3 region is CASNEAPAIYEQYF. The CDR3 region has the DNA TGTGCCAGCAATGAGGCGCCGGCTATCTACGAGCAGTACTTC. This rearrangement joins TRBV28 to TRBJ2-7, with D hard to call. Germline values: CDR1 MDHEN, CDR2 SYDVKM. The CDR3 is made up of 14 amino acids. With 7 bases removed from V and 3 bases from J, the gap between germline ends came to 16 bases.

This clone was observed a few times. The chain has TRBV27 and TRBJ2-2; 7 bases fit TRBD2. Germline lookup yields CDR1 MNHEY and CDR2 SMNVEV (reference sequence). This CDR3 has 14 amino acids. The ends lost 7 bases at V and 7 bases at J; junction bases unmatched: 9. The CDR3 loop reads CASTVSAGSGELFF. The CDR3, as DNA: TGTGCCAGCACAGTTTCAGCGGGGAGCGGGGAGCTGTTTTTT.

This chain uses TRBV4-1 with TRBJ1-5; a weak D match, TRBD1 (5 bases). V was clipped by 3 bases and J by 1 base, with 13 bases between them. The CDR3 runs 16 residues. Germline CDR1 MGHRA, CDR2 YSYEKL. Written as DNA, the CDR3 is TGCGCCAGCAGCCAGACGGGGGGAAGGAGCAATCAGCCCCAGCATTTT. It translates to CASSQTGGRSNQPQHF.

This clone has more than one count but fewer than ten. This chain links TRBV4-2 with TRBJ1-5, with TRBD1 identical over 9 bases. This CDR3 is built from 15 residues. The V gene end was trimmed by 4 bases and the J gene end by 4 bases; junction bases not matched to a gene: 5. Germline V gene data show CDR1 as LGHNA and CDR2 as YNFKEQ. This chain's CDR3 is CASSRTGTGNQPQHF. The DNA for the CDR3 is TGTGCCAGCAGCCGCACCGGGACAGGGAATCAGCCCCAGCATTTT.

The chain joins TRBV6-5 to TRBJ1-3; weak D call: TRBD1 (6 bases). Germline values: CDR1 MNHEY, CDR2 SVGAGI. The CDR3 length is 15 residues. Trimming took off 0 bases at V and 4 bases at J, with 10 bases between the two ends. CDR3 sequence: CASSYSNRVGNTIYF. The CDR3 bases are TGTGCCAGCAGTTACTCCAACAGGGTCGGAAACACCATATATTTT.

The chain employs TRBV30 and TRBJ2-4, with D possibly being TRBD1 (6 bases). Looked up from germline, CDR1 is GTSNPN and CDR2 is SVGIG (reference sequence). Trimming took 0 bases from V and 6 from J, leaving 15 bases between them. The CDR3 runs 15 residues. The CDR3 is CAWSVGLQGGNIQYF. The CDR3 region has the DNA TGTGCCTGGAGTGTAGGTTTACAGGGCGGAAACATTCAGTACTTC.

The rearrangement joins TRBV7-7 to TRBJ2-5; D may be TRBD2 (6 bases). The CDR3 extends over 12 amino acids. Trimming shortened V by 0 bases and J by 8 bases, and 7 bases separated the two germline ends. The germline V gene encodes CDR1 SSHAT and CDR2 FNYEAQ (reference sequence). CDR3 sequence reads: CASSLAGGTQYF. The CDR3 bases are TGTGCCAGCAGCTTAGCGGGGGGAACCCAGTACTTC. The full variable domain, its missing parts supplied by reference TRBV7-7 and TRBJ2-5, is GAGVSQSPRYKVTKRGQDVTLRCDPISSHATLYWYQQALGQGPEFLTYFNYEAQPDKSGLPSDRFSAERPEGSISTLTIQRTEQRDSAMYRCASSLAGGTQYFGPGTRLLVL.

The V gene is TRBV23-1, the J gene TRBJ2-7, with 9 bases identical to TRBD1. TRBV23-1 is noted as an ORF with a role that remains uncertain. V was pared by 1 base and J by 2 bases, with 6 bases of the junction left unmatched. The CDR3 spans 16 residues. The CDR3 protein is CASSQWGTGLAYEQYF. CDR3 nucleotide sequence: TGCGCCAGCAGTCAATGGGGGACAGGGCTCGCCTACGAGCAGTACTTC.

This clone was seen a handful of times. At one of its ends the junction is not consistent with the germline gene, which may arise from a read error. J is TRBJ2-7 and V is TRBV7-9; 9 bases are a match to TRBD1. The CDR3 is 16 amino acids. Germline assignment: CDR1 SEHNR and CDR2 FQNEAQ (reference sequence). CDR3 sequence: CASSSLTISGTGSSSF. DNA for the CDR3: TGTGCCAGCAGCTCTCTTACTATATCAGGGACAGGGAGCTCCTCTTTC.

The sample holds a few counts of this clone. This chain connects TRBV10-2 to TRBJ1-1; no firm D call. Trimming stripped 3 bases from V and 7 bases from J, with 12 bases between. The CDR3 length is 13 residues. The V gene's germline CDR1 is WSHSY and CDR2 SAAADI. For the CDR3, the DNA is TGCGCCAGCAGTGAAAGAAGGCGGGATGAAGCTTTCTTT. Translated, it gives CASSERRRDEAFF.

This clone was counted a few times. J is TRBJ1-1 and V is TRBV18; no clear D gene. The CDR3 totals 13 residues. Between the trimmed V and J ends, which lost 4 bases and 1 base, there was a span of 7 bases. Germline CDR1 KGHSH, CDR2 LQKENI. DNA for the CDR3: TGTGCCAGCTCACAGGGAGAGAACACTGAAGCTTTCTTT. Its translation: CASSQGENTEAFF.

The V and J genes are TRBV7-9 and TRBJ2-3; maybe TRBD1 (5 bases). This CDR3 is 17 amino acids long. Germline CDR1 and CDR2: SEHNR and FQNEAQ (reference sequence). The V and J ends lost 5 bases and 4 bases respectively, with 22 bases between them. For the CDR3, the DNA is TGTGCCAGCAGCCCACGACAGACACTACCCAGGGCAGATACGCAGTATTTT. This gives the protein CASSPRQTLPRADTQYF. The complete variable domain, with remaining parts taken from reference TRBV7-9 and TRBJ2-3, reads DTGVSQNPRHKITKRGQNVTFRCDPISEHNRLYWYRQTLGQGPEFLTYFQNEAQLEKSRLLSDRFSAERPKGSFSTLEIQRTEQGDSAMYLCASSPRQTLPRADTQYFGPGTRLTVL.

This chain uses TRBV6-6 with TRBJ1-6; D perhaps matches TRBD1 (5 bases). V was pared by 8 bases and J by 9 bases, with 20 bases between. Germline CDR1 reads MNHNY; CDR2 reads SVGAGI (reference sequence). The CDR3 has 15 residues. The CDR3, as DNA: TGTGCCAGCCTCGAGACAGCCCCTGGACGTTCACCCCTCCACTTT. It encodes CASLETAPGRSPLHF.

The V gene is TRBV7-9, the J gene TRBJ2-5, with 8 bases lining up with TRBD1. Germline V gene sequence: CDR1 SEHNR, CDR2 FQNEAQ (reference sequence). The trim removed 4 bases at V and 4 bases at J, leaving 2 bases unmatched. The CDR3 has 13 amino acids. This CDR3 reads CASSSGTGETQYF. The CDR3 bases are TGTGCCAGCAGCTCCGGGACAGGAGAGACCCAGTACTTC.

V gene TRBV5-1 combines with J gene TRBJ1-6; D gene unclear. Germline V gives CDR1 SGHRS, CDR2 YFSETQ. V lost 7 bases and J lost 0, with 14 bases in between. This CDR3 has 16 amino acids. This chain's CDR3 is CASSRSGSSYNSPLHF. The CDR3 DNA reads as TGCGCCAGCTCGCGATCGGGTTCCTCCTATAATTCACCCCTCCACTTT.

V is TRBV12-5 and J is TRBJ1-5; 7 bases align to TRBD1. Per the germline V gene, CDR1 is LGHNT and CDR2 is FRNRAP. The CDR3 contains 15 residues. Unmatched junction bases numbered 10, after V lost 7 bases and J lost 4 bases. CDR3 nucleotides: TGTGCTAGTGCCGAGACAGGGTTGGGGAATCAGCCCCAGCATTTT. Its translation: CASAETGLGNQPQHF.

This clone was detected only a few times. The same CDR3 also results from other DNA sequences found in this sample. The rearrangement uses TRBV19 and TRBJ1-2; possible D gene TRBD1, 5 bases. V lost 3 bases, J lost 4 bases, and 9 bases lay in between. Germline loops: CDR1 LNHDA, CDR2 SQIVND (reference sequence). This CDR3 region has 13 residues. CDR3 in amino acids: CASSIDSLYGYTF. Written as DNA, the CDR3 is TGTGCCAGTAGTATTGACAGCCTCTATGGCTACACCTTC.

This clone turned up a few times. The V call is TRBV5-1, the J call TRBJ2-3; unclear D gene. Germline V gene sequence: CDR1 SGHRS, CDR2 YFSETQ. Trimming stripped 1 base from V and 1 base from J, with 10 bases between. This CDR3 contains 15 residues. DNA of the CDR3: TGCGCCAGCAGCTTGAATCCGTCTGGCACAGATACGCAGTATTTT. This translates into CASSLNPSGTDTQYF.

This chain uses TRBV19 with TRBJ1-1, with a possible D match to TRBD1 (6 bases). V was shortened by 3 bases and J by 5 bases, with 13 bases between the two germline ends. Germline CDR1 and CDR2: LNHDA and SQIVND (reference sequence). CDR3 length equals 14 residues. CDR3 sequence reads: CASSMMAQGTEAFF. The DNA for the CDR3 is TGTGCCAGTAGTATGATGGCCCAGGGGACTGAAGCTTTCTTT.

The V and J genes are TRBV29-1 and TRBJ2-7; D call uncertain. This CDR3 comprises 13 residues. Between the trimmed V and J ends, which lost 0 bases and 7 bases, there was a span of 13 bases. The V gene's germline CDR1 is SQVTM and CDR2 ANQGSEA. CDR3: CSVEELRLGEQYF. The DNA of the CDR3 is TGCAGCGTTGAAGAGTTGAGACTTGGGGAGCAGTACTTC.

The J gene is TRBJ1-4, the V gene TRBV5-8, with 7 bases that match TRBD1. Trimming removed 4 bases from V and 7 bases from J; junction bases left unmatched: 7. Germline CDR1 is SGHTS and CDR2 is YDEGEE. This CDR3 has 14 residues. This chain's CDR3 is CASSPGTVAEKLFF. DNA for the CDR3: TGTGCCAGCAGCCCCGGGACAGTAGCTGAAAAACTGTTTTTT.

This clone was detected once. The chain has TRBV29-1 and TRBJ2-1, with D perhaps matching TRBD1 or TRBD2 (5 bases each). This CDR3 is built from 16 residues. With 3 bases removed from V and 3 bases from J, the gap between germline ends came to 18 bases. CDR1 and CDR2 (germline): SQVTM, ANQGSEA. The CDR3 sequence is CSVERPGIGGYNEQFF. The CDR3 coding sequence is TGCAGCGTTGAGCGCCCAGGGATCGGAGGCTACAATGAGCAGTTCTTC.